This T cell receptor beta chain is from a study of blood T cell repertoires in COVID-19. The repertoire was sequenced with immunoSEQ multiplex PCR; TCRdb's copy has only in-frame clones and lacks some. The sample has roughly 200,000 clones; more than 75% are singletons. V dropped 0 bases and J dropped 4 bases, with 8 bases sitting between them. From germline, CDR1 is MGHDK and CDR2 SYGVNS. CDR3 length: 14 residues. The sequenced sample was peripheral blood. The chain combines TRBV25-1 with TRBJ2-3; D might be TRBD2 (6 bases). This TCR came from an elderly man with acute or convalescent COVID-19. CDR3 amino acids: CASSEYWGADTQYF. The CDR3 nucleotides are TGTGCCAGCAGTGAATATTGGGGGGCAGATACGCAGTATTTT.